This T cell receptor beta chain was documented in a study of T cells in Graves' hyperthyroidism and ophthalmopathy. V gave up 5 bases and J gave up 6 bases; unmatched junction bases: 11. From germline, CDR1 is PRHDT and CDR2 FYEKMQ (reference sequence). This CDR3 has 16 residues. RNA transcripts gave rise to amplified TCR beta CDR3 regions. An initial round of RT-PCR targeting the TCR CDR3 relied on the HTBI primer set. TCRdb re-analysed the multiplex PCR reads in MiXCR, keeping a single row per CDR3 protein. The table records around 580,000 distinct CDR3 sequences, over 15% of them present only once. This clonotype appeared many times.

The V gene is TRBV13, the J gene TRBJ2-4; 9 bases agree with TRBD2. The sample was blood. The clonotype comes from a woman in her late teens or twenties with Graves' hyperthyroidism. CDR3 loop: CASSLNNGLALNIQYF. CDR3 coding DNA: TGTGCCAGCAGCCTAAATAACGGACTAGCGTTAAACATTCAGTACTTC.